This is a list of T cell receptor beta chains from one sample in a study of beta chain features in type 1 diabetes. TCRdb's table, derived via immunoSEQ multiplex PCR, lists solely in-frame clones and lacks some. The table shows 65,000 to 85,000 clones, with about 50% occurring only once. Sample: central memory CD4+ T cells from blood. Source of these receptors: a young man with type 1 diabetes. Each CDR3 is given without its conserved first and last residue. Each record gives: clone size, V gene, CDR3 protein. Where a row states a size, it is once, few, many or the class of an expanded clone; other rows omit it.

NA,TRBV10-1,ASSATGVSYEQY
few,TRBV6-5,ASSLEGQGGEAF
few,TRBV29-1,SVDRGPTEAF
NA,TRBV18,ASSRDRDTEAF
few,TRBV9,ASGSGYEQY
NA,TRBV6-5,ASRRRGLNTEAF
NA,TRBV7-9,ASSFTGIEAF
NA,TRBV5-1,ASRDRTEVGYEQY
NA,TRBV5-6,ASSLTQGARGTEAF
few,TRBV6-5,ASSTRRGNTIY